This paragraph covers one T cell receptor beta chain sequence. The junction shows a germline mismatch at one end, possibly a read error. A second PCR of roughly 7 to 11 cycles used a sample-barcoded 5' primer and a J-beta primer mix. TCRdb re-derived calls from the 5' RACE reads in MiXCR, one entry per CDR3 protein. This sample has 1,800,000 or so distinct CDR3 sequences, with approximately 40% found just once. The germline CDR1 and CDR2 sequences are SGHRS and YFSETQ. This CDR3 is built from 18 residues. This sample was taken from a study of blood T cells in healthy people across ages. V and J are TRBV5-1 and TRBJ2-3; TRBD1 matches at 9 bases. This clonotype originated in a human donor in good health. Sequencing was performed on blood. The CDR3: CASSPWPGTGKTTDTQYF. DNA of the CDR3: TGTGCCAGCAGCCCCTGGCCTGGGACAGGGAAAACCACAGATACGCAGTATTTT.